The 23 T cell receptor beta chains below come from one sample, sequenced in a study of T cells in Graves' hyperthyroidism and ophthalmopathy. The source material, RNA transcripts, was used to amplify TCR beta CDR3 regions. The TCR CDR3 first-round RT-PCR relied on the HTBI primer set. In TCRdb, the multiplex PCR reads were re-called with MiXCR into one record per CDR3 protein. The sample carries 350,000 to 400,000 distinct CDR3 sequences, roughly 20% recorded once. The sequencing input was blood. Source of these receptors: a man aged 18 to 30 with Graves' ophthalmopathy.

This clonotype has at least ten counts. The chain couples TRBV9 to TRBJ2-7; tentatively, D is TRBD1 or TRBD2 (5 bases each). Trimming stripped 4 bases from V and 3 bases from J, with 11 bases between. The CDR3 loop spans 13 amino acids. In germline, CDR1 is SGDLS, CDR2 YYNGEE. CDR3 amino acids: CASSPHGGYEQYF. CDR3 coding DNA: TGTGCCAGCAGCCCTCATGGGGGCTACGAGCAGTACTTC.

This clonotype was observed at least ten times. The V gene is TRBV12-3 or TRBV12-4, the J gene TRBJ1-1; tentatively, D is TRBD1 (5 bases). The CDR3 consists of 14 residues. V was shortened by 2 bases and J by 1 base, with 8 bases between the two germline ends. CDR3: CASSLRGANTEAFF. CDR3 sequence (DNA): TGTGCCAGCAGTTTAAGAGGGGCGAACACTGAAGCTTTCTTT.

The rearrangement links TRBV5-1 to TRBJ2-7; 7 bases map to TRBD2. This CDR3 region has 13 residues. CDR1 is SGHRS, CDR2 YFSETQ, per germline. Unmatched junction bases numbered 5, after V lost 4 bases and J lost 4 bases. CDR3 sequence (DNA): TGCGCCAGCAGCGCGGGACTACTATACGAGCAGTACTTC. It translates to CASSAGLLYEQYF.

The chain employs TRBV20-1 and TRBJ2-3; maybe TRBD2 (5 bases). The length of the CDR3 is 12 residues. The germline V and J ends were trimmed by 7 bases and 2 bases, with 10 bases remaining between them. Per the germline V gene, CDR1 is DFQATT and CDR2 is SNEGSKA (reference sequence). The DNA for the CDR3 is TGCAGTGTGTTAGCGAACACAGATACGCAGTATTTT. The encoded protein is CSVLANTDTQYF.

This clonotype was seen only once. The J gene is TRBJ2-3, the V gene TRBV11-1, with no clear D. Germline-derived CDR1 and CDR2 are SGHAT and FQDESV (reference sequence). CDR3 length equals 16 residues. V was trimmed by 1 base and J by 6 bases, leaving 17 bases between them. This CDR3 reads CASSLEFRSSYDTQYF. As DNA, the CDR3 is TGTGCCAGCAGCTTAGAATTCCGTTCTTCGTATGATACGCAGTATTTT.

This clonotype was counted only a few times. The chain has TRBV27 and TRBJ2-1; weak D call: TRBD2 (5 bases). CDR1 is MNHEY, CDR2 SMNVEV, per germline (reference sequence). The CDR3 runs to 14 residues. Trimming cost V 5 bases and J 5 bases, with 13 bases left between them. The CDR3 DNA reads TGTGCCAGCAGTCTCCCCTCGGAGGACAATGAGCAGTTCTTC. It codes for CASSLPSEDNEQFF.

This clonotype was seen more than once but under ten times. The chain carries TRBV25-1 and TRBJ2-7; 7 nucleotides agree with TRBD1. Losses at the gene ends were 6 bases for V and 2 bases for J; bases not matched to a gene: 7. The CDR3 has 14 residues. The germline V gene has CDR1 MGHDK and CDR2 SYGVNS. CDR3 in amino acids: CASSGNRGTYEQYF. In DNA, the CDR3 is TGTGCCAGCAGCGGTAACAGGGGAACCTACGAGCAGTACTTC.

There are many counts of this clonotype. CDR3 region: CASSSGGVPYF. In DNA, the CDR3 is TGTGCCAGCAGCTCGGGGGGGGTCCCGTACTTC. The V call is TRBV2, the J call TRBJ2-7, with TRBD2 matching 8 bases. J was trimmed by 12 bases and V by 6 bases; bases with no gene match: 7. The CDR3 has 11 residues. The germline V gene has CDR1 SNHLY and CDR2 FYNNEI.

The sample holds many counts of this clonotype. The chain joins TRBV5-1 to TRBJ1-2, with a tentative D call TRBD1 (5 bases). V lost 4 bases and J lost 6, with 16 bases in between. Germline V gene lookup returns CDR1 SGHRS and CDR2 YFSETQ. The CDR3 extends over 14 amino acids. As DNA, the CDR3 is TGCGCCAGCAGCGGGGACGGATTCGCGAATGGCTACACCTTC. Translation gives CASSGDGFANGYTF.

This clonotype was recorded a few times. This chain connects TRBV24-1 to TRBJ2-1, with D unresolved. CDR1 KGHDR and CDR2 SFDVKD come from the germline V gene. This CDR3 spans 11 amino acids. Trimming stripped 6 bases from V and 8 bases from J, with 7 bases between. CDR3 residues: CATSFRYEQFF. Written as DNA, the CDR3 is TGTGCCACCAGTTTCAGGTATGAGCAGTTCTTC.

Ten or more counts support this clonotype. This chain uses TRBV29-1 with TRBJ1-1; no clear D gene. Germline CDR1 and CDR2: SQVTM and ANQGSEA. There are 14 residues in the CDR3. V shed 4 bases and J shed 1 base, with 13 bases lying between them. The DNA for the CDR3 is TGCAGCGTTGCTAGGGCGAGCACGAACACTGAAGCTTTCTTT. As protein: CSVARASTNTEAFF.

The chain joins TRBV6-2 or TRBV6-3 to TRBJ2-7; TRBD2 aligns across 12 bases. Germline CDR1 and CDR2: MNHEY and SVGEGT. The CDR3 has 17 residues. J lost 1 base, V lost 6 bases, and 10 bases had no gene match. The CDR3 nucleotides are TGTGCCAGCAGCGACCGGACTAGCGGGACAGGGTCCTACGAGCAGTACTTC. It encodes CASSDRTSGTGSYEQYF.

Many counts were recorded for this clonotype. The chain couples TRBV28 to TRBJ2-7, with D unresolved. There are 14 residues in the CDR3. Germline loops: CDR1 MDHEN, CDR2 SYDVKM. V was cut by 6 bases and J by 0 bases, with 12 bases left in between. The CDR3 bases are TGTGCCAGCAGACTGGGGTCTAGCTCCTACGAGCAGTACTTC. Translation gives CASRLGSSSYEQYF.

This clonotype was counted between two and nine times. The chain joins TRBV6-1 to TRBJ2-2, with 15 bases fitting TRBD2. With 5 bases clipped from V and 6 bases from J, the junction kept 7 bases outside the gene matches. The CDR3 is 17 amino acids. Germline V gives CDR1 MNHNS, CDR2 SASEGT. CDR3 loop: CASSTPGLAGGPGELFF. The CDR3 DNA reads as TGTGCCAGCAGTACGCCCGGACTAGCGGGGGGGCCCGGGGAGCTGTTTTTT.

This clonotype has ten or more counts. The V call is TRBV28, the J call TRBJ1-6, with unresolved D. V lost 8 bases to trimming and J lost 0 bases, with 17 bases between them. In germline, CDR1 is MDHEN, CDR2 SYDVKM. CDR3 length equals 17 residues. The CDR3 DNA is TGTGCCAGCGCGAACGGGGTAATGGGCTCCTATAATTCACCCCTCCACTTT. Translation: CASANGVMGSYNSPLHF.

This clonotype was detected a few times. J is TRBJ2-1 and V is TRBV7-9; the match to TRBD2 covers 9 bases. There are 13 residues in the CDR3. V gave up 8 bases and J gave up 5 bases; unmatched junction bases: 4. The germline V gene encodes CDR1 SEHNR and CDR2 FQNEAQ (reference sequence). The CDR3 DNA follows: TGTGCCAGCGGAGCTAGCGGGGACAATGAGCAGTTCTTC. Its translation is CASGASGDNEQFF.

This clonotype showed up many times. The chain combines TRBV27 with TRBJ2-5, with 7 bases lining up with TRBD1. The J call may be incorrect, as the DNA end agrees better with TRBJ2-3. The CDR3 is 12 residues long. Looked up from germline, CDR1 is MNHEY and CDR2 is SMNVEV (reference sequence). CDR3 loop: CASSLQGETQYF. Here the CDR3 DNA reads TGTGCCAGCAGTTTACAGGGGGAGACGCAGTATTTT.

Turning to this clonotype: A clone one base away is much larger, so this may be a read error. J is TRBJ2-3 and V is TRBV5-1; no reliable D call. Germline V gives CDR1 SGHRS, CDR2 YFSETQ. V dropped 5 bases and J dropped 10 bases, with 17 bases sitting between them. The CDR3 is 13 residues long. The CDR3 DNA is TGCGCCAGCAGTCGGTTTCAGACCGATGCGCAGTATTTT. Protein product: CASSRFQTDAQYF.

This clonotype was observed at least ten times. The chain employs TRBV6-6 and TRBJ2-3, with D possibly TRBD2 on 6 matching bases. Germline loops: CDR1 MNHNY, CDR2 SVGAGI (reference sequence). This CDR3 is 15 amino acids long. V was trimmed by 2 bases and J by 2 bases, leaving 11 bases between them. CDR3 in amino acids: CASSYVDYLTDTQYF. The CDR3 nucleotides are TGTGCCAGCAGTTACGTGGACTACCTCACAGATACGCAGTATTTT.

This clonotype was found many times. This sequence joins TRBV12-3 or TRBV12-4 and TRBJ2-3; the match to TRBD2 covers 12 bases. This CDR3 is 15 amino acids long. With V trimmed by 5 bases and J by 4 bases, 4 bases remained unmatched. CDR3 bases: TGTGCCAGCAGTGCGCTAGCGGGGGGGCCAGATACGCAGTATTTT. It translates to CASSALAGGPDTQYF.

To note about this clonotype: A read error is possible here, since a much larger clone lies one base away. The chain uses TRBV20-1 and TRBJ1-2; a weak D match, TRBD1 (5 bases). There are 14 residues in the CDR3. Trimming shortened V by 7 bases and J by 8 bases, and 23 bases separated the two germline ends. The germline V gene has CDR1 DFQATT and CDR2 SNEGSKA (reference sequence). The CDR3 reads CSGTTAGAAGGYTF. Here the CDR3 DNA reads TGCAGTGGTACGACAGCCGGGGCAGCGGGGGGCTACACCTTC.

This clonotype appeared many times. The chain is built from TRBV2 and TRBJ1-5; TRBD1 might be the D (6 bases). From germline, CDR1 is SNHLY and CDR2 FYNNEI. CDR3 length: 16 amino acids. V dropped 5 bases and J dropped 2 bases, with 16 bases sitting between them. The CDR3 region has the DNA TGTGCCAGCAGTCTCTCCCCGGACAGAGGCAATCAGCCCCAGCATTTT. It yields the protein CASSLSPDRGNQPQHF. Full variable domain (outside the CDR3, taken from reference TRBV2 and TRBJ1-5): EPEVTQTPSHQVTQMGQEVILRCVPISNHLYFYWYRQILGQKVEFLVSFYNNEISEKSEIFDDQFSVERPDGSNFTLKIRSTKLEDSAMYFCASSLSPDRGNQPQHFGDGTRLSIL.

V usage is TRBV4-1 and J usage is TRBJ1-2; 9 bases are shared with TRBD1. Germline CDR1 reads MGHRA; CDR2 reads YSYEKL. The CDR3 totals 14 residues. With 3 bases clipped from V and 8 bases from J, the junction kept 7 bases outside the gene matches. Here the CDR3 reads CASSQTGQGRGYTF. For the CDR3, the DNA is TGCGCCAGCAGCCAGACCGGACAGGGGAGGGGCTACACCTTC.